One sample yielded the 26 T cell receptor beta chains listed below, sequenced in a study of blood T cell repertoires in COVID-19. This table comes from immunoSEQ multiplex PCR, and its TCRdb copy is limited to in-frame clones, with some not included. The data show 200,000 to 250,000 clones, 70% to 85% seen once. The material sequenced was PBMCs or T cells enriched from blood (not recorded which). These receptors were collected from a man aged 40-55 years who had recovered from COVID-19.

The sample holds a few counts of this clone. This chain joins TRBV7-9 and TRBJ2-5; TRBD2 aligns across 7 bases. V gave up 0 bases and J gave up 2 bases; unmatched junction bases: 9. This CDR3 is built from 17 residues. From germline, CDR1 is SEHNR and CDR2 FQNEAQ (reference sequence). The CDR3 nucleotides are TGTGCCAGCAGCTTAGCCATGCCGGGGGGTAGACAAGAGACCCAGTACTTC. Protein product: CASSLAMPGGRQETQYF.

The V gene is TRBV6-6, the J gene TRBJ2-1; tentative D call: TRBD1 (5 bases). V lost 6 bases, J lost 9 bases, and 12 bases lay in between. Looked up from germline, CDR1 is MNHNY and CDR2 is SVGAGI (reference sequence). This CDR3 is 12 amino acids long. In nucleotides, the CDR3 is TGTGCCAGCAGCCGCAGGGCCGCTGAGCAGTTCTTC. It specifies CASSRRAAEQFF.

The V and J genes are TRBV20-1 and TRBJ2-3, with D maybe TRBD1 (5 bases). The V gene lost 6 bases and the J gene lost 3 bases, with 7 bases spanning the gap. CDR1 DFQATT and CDR2 SNEGSKA come from the germline V gene (reference sequence). The CDR3 is 11 residues long. This CDR3 is CSAGLTDTQYF. The CDR3 DNA sequence: TGCAGTGCGGGGCTAACAGATACGCAGTATTTT.

The genes are TRBV6-4 and TRBJ1-1; D not certain. Deletions cut 10 bases from V and 7 bases from J, with 13 bases between. Germline V lookup: CDR1 MRHNA, CDR2 SNTAGT. The CDR3 runs 11 residues. This CDR3 is CATKSGGEAFF. CDR3 nucleotides: TGTGCCACCAAGTCCGGTGGTGAAGCTTTCTTT.

J is TRBJ1-3 and V is TRBV2, with 7 nucleotides matching TRBD1. CDR1 and CDR2 (germline): SNHLY, FYNNEI. CDR3 length: 15 amino acids. V shed 5 bases and J 6 bases; nucleotides not matched to a gene: 10. CDR3 DNA: TGTGCCAGCAGTACCCCGGGACAGCTCTTAAACACCATATATTTT. Translation gives CASSTPGQLLNTIYF. Complete variable domain (other parts from reference TRBV2 and TRBJ1-3): EPEVTQTPSHQVTQMGQEVILRCVPISNHLYFYWYRQILGQKVEFLVSFYNNEISEKSEIFDDQFSVERPDGSNFTLKIRSTKLEDSAMYFCASSTPGQLLNTIYFGEGSWLTVV.

This chain uses TRBV5-5 with TRBJ2-3; perhaps TRBD2 as D (5 bases). The V gene's germline CDR1 is SGHKS and CDR2 YYEKEE (reference sequence). The V end lost 4 bases, the J end lost 9 bases, and 18 bases lay between the germline ends. The CDR3 loop spans 14 amino acids. The CDR3 loop is CASSPGFGPETQYF. CDR3 DNA sequence: TGTGCCAGCAGCCCGGGGTTCGGTCCGGAGACGCAGTATTTT.

A single count supports this clone. The chain recombines TRBV5-4 with TRBJ1-4; possible D gene TRBD1, 5 bases. V was trimmed by 6 bases and J by 5 bases, leaving 17 bases between them. The CDR3 is made up of 15 amino acids. Germline V lookup: CDR1 SGHNT, CDR2 YYREEE (reference sequence). CDR3 loop: CASNPGRGPNEKLFF. For the CDR3, the DNA is TGTGCCAGCAACCCAGGAAGGGGTCCCAATGAAAAACTGTTTTTT.

The chain combines TRBV11-2 with TRBJ2-7; no clear D. CDR1 and CDR2 from the germline V gene are SGHAT and FQNNGV. This CDR3 is built from 12 residues. V lost 3 bases, J lost 6 bases, and 9 bases lay in between. CDR3 loop: CASSLSTGEQYF. The DNA of the CDR3 is TGTGCCAGCAGCTTGTCGACGGGCGAGCAGTACTTC.

For the CDR3, the DNA is TGTGCCAGCAGGTCCCTCGGTGGGGCGGCCTCCTACAATGAGCAGTTCTTC. Translated, it gives CASRSLGGAASYNEQFF. The chain is built from TRBV7-3 and TRBJ2-1, with D possibly TRBD1 on 5 matching bases. Germline V gene data show CDR1 as SGHTA and CDR2 as FQGTGA. V lost 6 bases, J lost 0 bases, and 18 bases lay in between. The CDR3 runs 17 residues.

This clone was recorded only once. The chain has TRBV7-9 and TRBJ1-6; TRBD1 matches at 9 bases. The length of the CDR3 is 15 residues. Germline lookup yields CDR1 SEHNR and CDR2 FQNEAQ (reference sequence). V trimming: 3 bases; J trimming: 10 bases; junction bases outside the gene matches: 7. DNA for the CDR3: TGTGCCAGCAGCTTGATGGGGACAGGGAGCTCACCCCTCCACTTT. Translated: CASSLMGTGSSPLHF.

This clone was counted between two and nine times. CDR3 sequence reads: CASSPGQGDTGELFF. The CDR3 DNA reads TGTGCCAGCAGCCCTGGACAGGGGGACACCGGGGAGCTGTTTTTT. The rearrangement uses TRBV4-2 and TRBJ2-2; 10 bases match TRBD1. Germline lookup yields CDR1 LGHNA and CDR2 YNFKEQ. After removal of 4 bases from V and 3 bases from J, the junction contained 2 bases not matched to a gene. The CDR3 has 15 residues.

This chain uses TRBV20-1 with TRBJ2-3; 7 nucleotides match TRBD2. Germline assignment: CDR1 DFQATT and CDR2 SNEGSKA (reference sequence). This CDR3 has 11 amino acids. V gave up 3 bases and J gave up 6 bases; unmatched junction bases: 0. This CDR3 is CSARGGDTQYF. The CDR3 nucleotides are TGCAGTGCTAGGGGAGGGGATACGCAGTATTTT.

This rearrangement joins TRBV28 to TRBJ1-4; 8 nucleotides agree with TRBD1. The CDR3 extends over 15 amino acids. Per the germline V gene, CDR1 is MDHEN and CDR2 is SYDVKM. V dropped 4 bases and J dropped 7; count of bases not matched to a gene: 8. The CDR3 region is CASSSTGTGREKLFF. CDR3 DNA: TGTGCCAGCAGTTCTACCGGGACAGGTCGTGAAAAACTGTTTTTT.

The J gene is TRBJ2-7, the V gene TRBV5-6; TRBD1 is a possible D gene (6 bases). Germline V gives CDR1 SGHDT, CDR2 YYEEEE. The CDR3 is made up of 15 amino acids. Trimming removed 6 bases from V and 1 base from J, with 17 bases in between. Here the CDR3 DNA reads TGTGCCAGCACCCCCTCCCCTAGGGGGTCCTACGAGCAGTACTTC. It is translated as CASTPSPRGSYEQYF. Using reference TRBV5-6 and TRBJ2-7 for the parts outside the CDR3, the full variable domain is DAGVTQSPTHLIKTRGQQVTLRCSPKSGHDTVSWYQQALGQGPQFIFQYYEEEERQRGNFPDRFSGHQFPNYSSELNVNALLLGDSALYLCASTPSPRGSYEQYFGPGTRLTVT.

V is TRBV7-2 and J is TRBJ2-1, with D unresolved. V was cut by 1 base and J by 3 bases, with 7 bases left in between. The CDR3 is 14 amino acids. The germline CDR1 and CDR2 sequences are SGHTA and FQGNSA. The CDR3 sequence: CASSLGSSYNEQFF. CDR3 DNA: TGTGCCAGCAGCTTAGGAAGTAGCTACAATGAGCAGTTCTTC.

This clone was seen a few times. The chain couples TRBV5-1 to TRBJ1-2, with 10 bases identical to TRBD1. The trim removed 3 bases at V and 6 bases at J, leaving 5 bases unmatched. The germline CDR1 and CDR2 sequences are SGHRS and YFSETQ. There are 14 residues in the CDR3. The CDR3 bases are TGCGCCAGCAGCTCCGTTGACAGGGGGCATGGCTACACCTTC. This encodes CASSSVDRGHGYTF.

With respect to this clone: The same CDR3 also results from other DNA sequences found in this sample. The chain carries TRBV18 and TRBJ1-2; D is perhaps TRBD1 (5 bases). The CDR3 spans 13 residues. Between the trimmed V and J ends, which lost 2 bases and 2 bases, there was a span of 6 bases. CDR1 KGHSH and CDR2 LQKENI come from the germline V gene. The CDR3 sequence: CASSPGGNYGYTF. The CDR3 region has the DNA TGTGCCAGCTCACCAGGGGGGAACTATGGCTACACCTTC.

J is TRBJ1-5 and V is TRBV7-8, with a tentative D call TRBD1 (6 bases). V was pared by 1 base and J by 9 bases, with 19 bases between. The CDR3 runs to 16 residues. The V gene's germline CDR1 is SGHVS and CDR2 FQNEAQ. The CDR3 nucleotides are TGTGCCAGCAGCTTAGAGTTTGGACAGCGCACGGGGCCCCAGCATTTT. It encodes CASSLEFGQRTGPQHF.

This clone was detected only once. The gene calls are TRBV5-1 and TRBJ2-7; 7 bases agree with TRBD1. V shed 4 bases, J shed 5 bases, and the junction held 6 bases outside the gene matches. CDR1 SGHRS and CDR2 YFSETQ come from the germline V gene. The CDR3 loop spans 13 amino acids. The CDR3 sequence: CASSLRQGNEQYF. CDR3 coding DNA: TGCGCCAGCAGCCTTAGACAGGGTAACGAGCAGTACTTC.

This clone has just one count. The chain joins TRBV5-8 to TRBJ1-5; 7 bases agree with TRBD1. V lost 2 bases to trimming and J lost 5 bases; unmatched junction nucleotides: 7. CDR3 size: 15 residues. Germline CDR1 reads SGHTS; CDR2 reads YDEGEE. The CDR3: CASSFFDREYQPQHF. In DNA, the CDR3 is TGTGCCAGCAGCTTCTTTGACAGGGAATATCAGCCCCAGCATTTT.

This clone was picked up a small number of times. The chain recombines TRBV7-6 with TRBJ2-5; 9 nucleotides match TRBD2. CDR3 length equals 15 residues. The V gene end was trimmed by 5 bases and the J gene end by 4 bases; junction bases not matched to a gene: 8. Germline V lookup: CDR1 SGHVS, CDR2 FNYEAQ. CDR3 region: CASSPPAGGGETQYF. In nucleotides, the CDR3 is TGTGCCAGCAGCCCACCGGCGGGAGGGGGAGAGACCCAGTACTTC.

V is TRBV18 and J is TRBJ1-5, with 9 bases matching TRBD1. Germline-derived CDR1 and CDR2 are KGHSH and LQKENI. This CDR3 is 15 amino acids long. V was clipped by 0 bases and J by 9 bases; unmatched bases: 6. DNA for the CDR3: TGTGCCAGCTCACCACCGATGGACAGGGGTCGGCCCCAGCATTTT. Amino acid sequence: CASSPPMDRGRPQHF.

The chain carries TRBV18 and TRBJ1-6; D possibly corresponds to TRBD1 (6 bases). Germline values: CDR1 KGHSH, CDR2 LQKENI. CDR3 size: 14 residues. Deletions cut 8 bases from V and 5 bases from J, with 13 bases between. The DNA of the CDR3 is TGTGCCAGCGGACTGGACAGAGATAATTCACCCCTCCACTTT. Protein sequence: CASGLDRDNSPLHF.

This chain links TRBV9 with TRBJ2-2; D gene unclear. V was shortened by 3 bases and J by 2 bases, with 8 bases between the two germline ends. Germline-derived CDR1 and CDR2 are SGDLS and YYNGEE. The CDR3 is 14 residues long. The CDR3 sequence: CASSGRLNTGELFF. The CDR3 DNA reads TGTGCCAGCAGCGGCCGACTCAACACCGGGGAGCTGTTTTTT.

This sequence joins TRBV13 and TRBJ2-3; 7 bases fit TRBD2. The germline V gene has CDR1 PRHDT and CDR2 FYEKMQ (reference sequence). With 4 bases clipped from V and 4 bases from J, the junction kept 5 bases outside the gene matches. The CDR3 covers 14 residues. The CDR3 DNA sequence: TGTGCCAGCAGCTCCCCTAGCGGATCAGATACGCAGTATTTT. Protein: CASSSPSGSDTQYF.

The chain employs TRBV30 and TRBJ2-1; 8 positions match TRBD2. This CDR3 is built from 17 residues. Germline lookup yields CDR1 GTSNPN and CDR2 SVGIG (reference sequence). The V gene end was trimmed by 2 bases and the J gene end by 10 bases; junction bases not matched to a gene: 19. The CDR3: CAWSPDTAGGLLGEQFF. DNA for the CDR3: TGTGCCTGGAGTCCCGATACCGCGGGAGGCCTATTAGGGGAGCAGTTCTTC.